The clone carrying this T cell receptor beta chain was observed at least ten times. Antigen specificity is unknown. The time point denotes: technical triplicate 1. CD4+ or CD8+ T cells at a count of about a million served as input for the sorted libraries. This record comes from a study of neurological immune-mediated disorders. The study, taken as a whole, reports: Whereas HTLV-1-associated myelopathy showed the most TCR clonal expansion, multiple sclerosis showed the least, with levels below those of healthy controls.

A 10-nucleotide random UMI tagged transcripts in template-switch 5'RACE cDNA synthesis. One entry per CDR3 protein, called by TCRdb with MiXCR from the 5' RACE reads. The data contain 20,000 to 25,000 distinct CDR3 sequences, under 15% of them singletons. The CDR3 is 14 amino acids. CDR1 is DFQATT, CDR2 SNEGSKA, per germline (reference sequence). Trimming stripped 3 bases from V and 2 bases from J, with 11 bases between. The source of this sequence is a female donor with HTLV-1-associated myelopathy (HAM/TSP). What was sequenced was CD4+ T cells from blood. V is TRBV20-1 and J is TRBJ1-5; tentative D call: TRBD1 (5 bases). This CDR3 is CSASPQGRNQPQHF. CDR3 nucleotides: TGCAGTGCTAGCCCTCAGGGACGCAATCAGCCCCAGCATTTT.